This T cell receptor (beta chain) derives from a study of molecular identifiers for immune sequencing clone quantification. TCRdb reanalysed the PCR reads using MiXCR and keeps one entry per CDR3 protein. The sample carries just under 650,000 distinct CDR3 sequences, approximately 20% recorded once. The CDR3 spans 13 residues. Germline CDR1 reads MNHEY; CDR2 reads SVGEGT. Remarks on this clonotype: This clone may be a read error of a much larger clone one base away.

Input material: naive CD8+ T cells from blood, with Jurkat cell RNA spiked in. The subset is: FACS-sorted CD8+CD4-CCR7+CD45RA+ naive T cells. The chain combines TRBV6-2 or TRBV6-3 with TRBJ1-1; D unclear. This sequence originates from a human donor in good health. Some libraries in this study had Jurkat cell RNA spiked in. The CDR3 region has the DNA TGTGCCGGCAGTTACGGTAAGGGAACTGAAGCTTTCTTT. It specifies CAGSYGKGTEAFF.